Listed below are T cell receptor beta chains from one sample, sequenced in a study of blood T cell repertoires in COVID-19. Clones were sequenced by immunoSEQ multiplex PCR, and TCRdb holds only the in-frame ones, with some missing. There are 200,000 to 300,000 clones in the sample; around 83% occur only once, and 1.5% to 1.9% lies in the top ten. The sample taken for sequencing was peripheral blood. Receptors were obtained from a woman aged 40 to 49 who had recovered from COVID-19. Both conserved end residues are part of each CDR3. The D gene is left open where the match is weak. Rows give clone size only sometimes, using once, few, many, or a class for an expanded clone.

>.|TRBV5-4|TRBJ1-3|.
CASSSRTNGNTIYF
TGTGCCAGCAGCTCAAGGACAAATGGAAACACCATATATTTT
>.|TRBV12-5|TRBJ1-1|TRBD1
CASGLVVWGTGNTEAFF
TGTGCTAGTGGTTTGGTAGTATGGGGGACAGGGAACACTGAAGCTTTCTTT
>few|TRBV11-1|TRBJ1-1|.
CASSLGPGRATEAFF
TGTGCCAGCAGCTTAGGGCCCGGGAGGGCCACTGAAGCTTTCTTT
>.|TRBV5-1|TRBJ1-2|.
CASSTRGGYGYTF
TGCGCCAGCAGCACCAGGGGTGGCTATGGCTACACCTTC
>.|TRBV2|TRBJ1-4|TRBD1
CASSDGQGYNEKLFF
TGTGCCAGCAGTGATGGACAGGGATATAATGAAAAACTGTTTTTT
>.|TRBV2|TRBJ2-5|.
CASKGEGETQYF
TGTGCCAGCAAGGGGGAAGGGGAGACCCAGTACTTC
>.|TRBV11-2|TRBJ2-5|TRBD1
CASSLGTGDIETQYF
TGTGCCAGCAGCTTAGGAACAGGGGACATAGAGACCCAGTACTTC
>.|TRBV11-2|TRBJ1-3|TRBD1
CASTFGGQGASGNTIYF
TGTGCCAGCACCTTTGGGGGACAGGGGGCATCAGGAAACACCATATATTTT
>few|TRBV30|TRBJ1-2|.
CAQTRSYGYTF
TGTGCCCAGACAAGGTCCTATGGCTACACCTTC
>.|TRBV28|TRBJ2-7|TRBD1
CASSLAPGQGYEQYF
TGTGCCAGCAGTTTGGCCCCGGGACAGGGCTACGAGCAGTACTTC
>.|TRBV5-1|TRBJ2-5|TRBD2
CASSLVVAGPTAQYF
TGCGCCAGCAGCTTGGTGGTAGCGGGGCCCACGGCCCAGTACTTC
>.|TRBV19|TRBJ2-1|TRBD2
CASSVSGGAYNEQFF
TGTGCCAGTAGTGTTAGCGGGGGAGCCTACAATGAGCAGTTCTTC
>few|TRBV2|TRBJ2-7|.
CASLSEGEGEQYF
TGTGCCAGCCTCTCAGAGGGGGAGGGCGAGCAGTACTTC
>once|TRBV24-1|TRBJ2-2|.
CATSDLSGLVPGELFF
TGTGCCACCAGTGATTTGTCAGGGCTAGTCCCCGGGGAGCTGTTTTTT
>.|TRBV7-3|TRBJ2-7|TRBD1
CASSSTGATVQYF
TGTGCCAGCAGCTCCACAGGGGCTACAGTGCAGTACTTC
>.|TRBV5-1|TRBJ2-7|.
CASSSDSTLLREQYF
TGCGCCAGCAGCTCTGACAGTACCCTTTTGAGGGAGCAGTACTTC
>.|TRBV6-5|TRBJ1-2|TRBD1
CASTPDRLHGYTF
TGTGCCAGCACCCCGGACAGGCTCCATGGCTACACCTTC
>.|TRBV5-1|TRBJ1-5|.
CASSFGGNQPQHF
TGCGCCAGCAGCTTTGGGGGGAATCAGCCCCAGCATTTT
>.|TRBV5-4|TRBJ1-2|.
CASSLAKGAFSGYTF
TGTGCCAGCAGCTTGGCAAAGGGAGCGTTTAGTGGCTACACCTTC
>.|TRBV7-8|TRBJ2-7|TRBD1
CASSARTGGYEQYF
TGTGCCAGCAGCGCCAGGACAGGGGGCTACGAGCAGTACTTC
>.|TRBV5-1|TRBJ2-3|.
CASSLEGGGLTRADTQYF
TGCGCCAGCAGCTTGGAGGGCGGGGGCCTAACCCGCGCAGATACGCAGTATTTT
>.|TRBV28|TRBJ2-5|TRBD2
CASSSSTSGGIETQYF
TGTGCCAGCAGTTCCTCGACTAGCGGGGGGATCGAGACCCAGTACTTC
>.|TRBV2|TRBJ2-1|.
CASVLLGEYNEQFF
TGTGCCAGCGTACTCTTGGGAGAGTACAATGAGCAGTTCTTC
>.|TRBV5-4|TRBJ2-5|TRBD1
CASSLEGQVQETQYF
TGTGCCAGCAGCTTAGAAGGACAGGTCCAAGAGACCCAGTACTTC
>.|TRBV10-3|TRBJ1-1|.
CAISGSNTEAFF
TGTGCCATCAGTGGCAGTAACACTGAAGCTTTCTTT
>.|TRBV28|TRBJ1-3|.
CASSLQTYSGNTIYF
TGTGCCAGCAGTTTACAGACATACTCTGGAAACACCATATATTTT
>.|TRBV28|TRBJ1-5|TRBD1
CASSIDRAFNQPQHF
TGTGCCAGCAGCATTGACAGGGCTTTCAATCAGCCCCAGCATTTT
>.|TRBV27|TRBJ1-1|.
CASSTTGRTEAFF
TGTGCCAGCAGTACAACAGGGCGGACTGAAGCTTTCTTT